These 24 T cell receptor beta chains share one sample of origin, sequenced in a study of blood T cell repertoires in COVID-19. The table came from immunoSEQ multiplex PCR; TCRdb's copy has only in-frame clones and leaves some out. The data hold tens of thousands of clones, with approximately 85% observed a single time. Sequenced sample: peripheral blood. Source of these receptors: a human donor in a cohort sampled during active COVID-19.

In DNA, the CDR3 is TGTGCCAGCAGCTTCTCGACAGGGATCTACGAGCAGTACTTC. Amino acids: CASSFSTGIYEQYF. The chain is built from TRBV7-9 and TRBJ2-7; TRBD1 aligns across 7 bases. The V and J ends lost 3 bases and 3 bases, in that order; junction bases with no gene match: 5. The germline gives CDR1 SEHNR, CDR2 FQNEAQ (reference sequence). The length of the CDR3 is 14 residues.

The chain links TRBV2 to TRBJ2-5; 7 nucleotides line up with TRBD1. The CDR3 is 13 amino acids. V shed 7 bases and J 4 bases; nucleotides not matched to a gene: 6. Germline V gene lookup returns CDR1 SNHLY and CDR2 FYNNEI. CDR3 nucleotide sequence: TGTGCCAGCACAGGGGGAACCAGAGAGACCCAGTACTTC. It yields the protein CASTGGTRETQYF.

The chain has TRBV7-2 and TRBJ2-6; no firm D call. The CDR3 covers 13 residues. V shed 10 bases and J shed 4 bases, with 11 bases lying between them. CDR1 is SGHTA, CDR2 FQGNSA, per germline. Written as DNA, the CDR3 is TGTGCCAACCATCAGACAGGGGCCAACGTCCTGACTTTC. This codes for CANHQTGANVLTF.

V is TRBV18 and J is TRBJ1-5; the match to TRBD1 covers 7 bases. J was trimmed by 8 bases and V by 1 base; bases with no gene match: 5. The CDR3 loop spans 14 amino acids. Germline V gives CDR1 KGHSH, CDR2 LQKENI. The CDR3 protein is CASSPQGAEEPQHF. In nucleotides, the CDR3 is TGTGCCAGCTCACCACAGGGGGCGGAGGAGCCCCAGCATTTT.

V is TRBV11-3 and J is TRBJ1-1; 7 bases map to TRBD1. Germline CDR1 reads SGHNT; CDR2 reads YENEEA. The CDR3 totals 14 residues. V lost 4 bases, J lost 5 bases, and 7 bases stayed unmatched. The CDR3 loop is CASSSRQGVTEAFF. The CDR3 nucleotides read TGTGCCAGCAGCTCTCGACAGGGTGTGACTGAAGCTTTCTTT.

The chain couples TRBV7-3 to TRBJ2-3; D is ambiguous. V was pared by 3 bases and J by 3 bases, with 7 bases between. CDR1 is SGHTA and CDR2 is FQGTGA in the germline V gene. The CDR3 is made up of 13 amino acids. The chain's CDR3 is CASSLGLTDTQYF. DNA for the CDR3: TGTGCCAGCAGCTTGGGCCTGACAGATACGCAGTATTTT.

The chain uses TRBV19 and TRBJ1-5, with D maybe TRBD1 (6 bases). This CDR3 spans 15 amino acids. Germline CDR1 reads LNHDA; CDR2 reads SQIVND (reference sequence). The V end was cut by 2 bases, the J end by 5 bases, with 13 bases between. The CDR3 reads CASSISRGGDQPQHF. The CDR3 DNA is TGTGCCAGTAGTATAAGCAGGGGTGGGGATCAGCCCCAGCATTTT.

V gene TRBV5-1 combines with J gene TRBJ2-2; unclear D gene. Trimming removed 7 bases at V and 6 bases at J, with 16 bases between. Germline lookup yields CDR1 SGHRS and CDR2 YFSETQ. There are 14 residues in the CDR3. CDR3 region: CASWQTSDPGELFF. CDR3 coding DNA: TGCGCCAGCTGGCAGACGAGCGACCCCGGGGAGCTGTTTTTT.

The chain carries TRBV5-1 and TRBJ2-1; TRBD2 is a possible D gene (6 bases). The CDR3 loop spans 14 amino acids. With 4 bases removed from V and 6 bases from J, the gap between germline ends came to 14 bases. Germline V CDR1 and CDR2: SGHRS, YFSETQ. The CDR3 is CASSPLVGGNEQFF. CDR3 in DNA: TGCGCCAGCAGCCCCCTTGTGGGGGGCAATGAGCAGTTCTTC.

The chain employs TRBV5-4 and TRBJ1-2; 9 bases line up with TRBD1. The CDR3 totals 14 residues. V trimming: 4 bases; J trimming: 6 bases; junction bases outside the gene matches: 7. Germline V lookup: CDR1 SGHNT, CDR2 YYREEE (reference sequence). The CDR3 loop is CASSKGQGLDGYTF. Here the CDR3 DNA reads TGTGCCAGCAGCAAGGGACAGGGATTAGATGGCTACACCTTC.

V usage is TRBV7-6 and J usage is TRBJ2-1; maybe TRBD1 (6 bases). The germline V gene has CDR1 SGHVS and CDR2 FNYEAQ. The CDR3 has 19 amino acids. V dropped 2 bases and J dropped 5 bases, with 25 bases sitting between them. The CDR3 region is CASSLPPHLPGVGDNEQFF. In DNA form, the CDR3 reads TGTGCCAGCAGCTTACCGCCCCACTTACCAGGGGTCGGGGACAATGAGCAGTTCTTC.

The chain combines TRBV7-2 with TRBJ2-3, with 14 bases matching TRBD2. Germline CDR1 is SGHTA and CDR2 is FQGNSA. The CDR3 runs to 16 residues. V shed 3 bases and J 3 bases; nucleotides not matched to a gene: 2. The CDR3 DNA is TGTGCCAGCAGCTTCCGACTAGCGGGAGGGACAGATACGCAGTATTTT. Its protein is CASSFRLAGGTDTQYF.

This clone came up a few times. V and J are TRBV3-1 (or the pseudogene TRBV3-2) and TRBJ2-5; tentative D call: TRBD2 (6 bases). The V end was cut by 1 base, the J end by 0 bases, with 9 bases between. The germline gives CDR1 LGHDT, CDR2 YNNKEL (reference sequence). This CDR3 is built from 15 residues. The CDR3 loop reads CASSQVGLNQETQYF. DNA for the CDR3: TGTGCCAGCAGCCAAGTGGGACTTAACCAAGAGACCCAGTACTTC.

The chain combines TRBV28 with TRBJ2-4; 7 bases line up with TRBD1. Germline lookup yields CDR1 MDHEN and CDR2 SYDVKM. The length of the CDR3 is 15 residues. Losses at the gene ends were 3 bases for V and 2 bases for J; bases not matched to a gene: 4. The CDR3 coding sequence is TGTGCCAGCAGTTTCAGACAGGGCTCCAAAAACATTCAGTACTTC. Translation gives CASSFRQGSKNIQYF.

The CDR3 nucleotides are TGTGCCAGCAGTCGGGGGACCGTATCACCCCTCCACTTT. Residues: CASSRGTVSPLHF. The chain recombines TRBV25-1 with TRBJ1-6; TRBD1 might be the D (5 bases). This CDR3 comprises 13 residues. CDR1 and CDR2 (germline): MGHDK, SYGVNS. Trimming took 5 bases from V and 10 from J, leaving 12 bases between them.

The rearrangement joins TRBV5-5 to TRBJ2-1; perhaps TRBD1 as D (6 bases). CDR3 length equals 15 residues. CDR1 and CDR2 (germline): SGHKS, YYEKEE (reference sequence). Trimming removed 3 bases from V and 8 bases from J, with 18 bases in between. CDR3 region: CASSSRTGHGDEQFF. The CDR3 bases are TGTGCCAGCAGCTCGCGGACGGGACACGGAGATGAGCAGTTCTTC.

This chain links TRBV7-2 with TRBJ2-3, with D possibly being TRBD2 (5 bases). Germline V gene data show CDR1 as SGHTA and CDR2 as FQGNSA. This CDR3 region has 14 residues. V dropped 0 bases and J dropped 5 bases, with 9 bases sitting between them. The CDR3 loop reads CASSLAGVVDTQYF. CDR3 nucleotide sequence: TGTGCCAGCAGCTTAGCCGGGGTAGTAGATACGCAGTATTTT.

V usage is TRBV6-6 and J usage is TRBJ1-5; the match to TRBD1 covers 8 bases. Germline-derived CDR1 and CDR2 are MNHNY and SVGAGI (reference sequence). J lost 4 bases, V lost 6 bases, and 8 bases had no gene match. The CDR3 loop spans 15 amino acids. The CDR3 DNA sequence: TGTGCCAGCAGATCACCGGGACAGGTTAATCAGCCCCAGCATTTT. This encodes CASRSPGQVNQPQHF.

The CDR3 DNA reads as TGTGCCACGACTCAGGGTAACACTGAAGCTTTCTTT. Its protein product is CATTQGNTEAFF. The chain is built from TRBV28 and TRBJ1-1; tentative D call: TRBD1 (5 bases). CDR1 and CDR2 (germline): MDHEN, SYDVKM. The length of the CDR3 is 12 residues. The V end was cut by 10 bases, the J end by 2 bases, with 11 bases between.

This chain uses TRBV5-1 with TRBJ2-3; 14 bases match TRBD2. CDR1 is SGHRS, CDR2 YFSETQ, per germline. The CDR3 is made up of 16 amino acids. After removal of 4 bases from V and 1 base from J, the junction contained 2 bases not matched to a gene. The CDR3: CASSPGLAGGTDTQYF. In DNA form, the CDR3 reads TGCGCCAGCAGCCCGGGACTAGCGGGGGGCACAGATACGCAGTATTTT.

The chain couples TRBV9 to TRBJ2-1, with TRBD2 matching over 9 bases. The CDR3 has 19 residues. Trimming took 3 bases from V and 0 from J; bases not matched to a gene: 13. Germline-derived CDR1 and CDR2 are SGDLS and YYNGEE. For the CDR3, the DNA is TGTGCCAGCAGCGGGGGGCTAGCGGGACACCTGAGCTCCTACAATGAGCAGTTCTTC. Translated, it gives CASSGGLAGHLSSYNEQFF. Complete variable domain (other parts from reference TRBV9 and TRBJ2-1): DSGVTQTPKHLITATGQRVTLRCSPRSGDLSVYWYQQSLDQGLQFLIQYYNGEERAKGNILERFSAQQFPDLHSELNLSSLELGDSALYFCASSGGLAGHLSSYNEQFFGPGTRLTVL.

This clone was seen a single time. The chain employs TRBV7-2 and TRBJ1-3, with D uncertain. Trimming stripped 5 bases from V and 0 bases from J, with 8 bases between. This CDR3 has 14 residues. Germline loops: CDR1 SGHTA, CDR2 FQGNSA. The CDR3 sequence is CASSPFSSGNTIYF. Here the CDR3 DNA reads TGTGCCAGCAGCCCTTTCTCCTCTGGAAACACCATATATTTT.

The chain couples TRBV5-4 to TRBJ2-5, with 7 positions matching TRBD1. This CDR3 is 14 amino acids long. The trim removed 4 bases at V and 3 bases at J, leaving 6 bases unmatched. CDR1 SGHNT and CDR2 YYREEE come from the germline V gene (reference sequence). This chain's CDR3 is CASSLRDRKETQYF. CDR3 DNA sequence: TGTGCCAGCAGCCTCCGGGACAGAAAAGAGACCCAGTACTTC.

The chain is built from TRBV9 and TRBJ2-5; 8 bases align to TRBD1. This CDR3 has 14 residues. J gave up 1 base and V 4 bases, and 3 bases lay outside the gene matches. Germline V gene lookup returns CDR1 SGDLS and CDR2 YYNGEE. The CDR3: CASSRQGSQETQYF. The CDR3, as DNA: TGTGCCAGCAGCAGACAGGGGTCCCAAGAGACCCAGTACTTC.